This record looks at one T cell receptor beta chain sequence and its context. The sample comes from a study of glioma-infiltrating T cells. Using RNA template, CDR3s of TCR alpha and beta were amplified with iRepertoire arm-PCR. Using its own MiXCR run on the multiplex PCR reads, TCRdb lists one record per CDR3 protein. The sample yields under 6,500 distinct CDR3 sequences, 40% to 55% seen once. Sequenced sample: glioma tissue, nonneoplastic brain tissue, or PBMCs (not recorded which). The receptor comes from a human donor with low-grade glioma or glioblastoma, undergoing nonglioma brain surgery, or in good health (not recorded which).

The CDR3 nucleotides read TGCAGTGCTAGAGCCGGATTCAACTATGGCTACACCTTC. Translating gives CSARAGFNYGYTF. V is TRBV20-1 and J is TRBJ1-2; D not certain. The germline gives CDR1 DFQATT, CDR2 SNEGSKA (reference sequence). The CDR3 has 13 amino acids. The V end lost 1 base, the J end lost 2 bases, and 8 bases lay between the germline ends.